These 14 T cell receptor beta chains were all obtained from the same sample, sequenced in a study of cytomegalovirus exposure and HLA in healthy donors. Amplification used 60 Vbeta primers and 13 Jbeta primers. TCRdb keeps only in-frame clones here, not all; method: immunoSEQ multiplex PCR. The data show 150,000 to 180,000 clones, around 81% seen once. The sequenced material came from PBMCs. The receptors come from a woman in her 40s in good health and CMV-seropositive.

Here the CDR3 reads CASSHGLAGGGDTQYF. The CDR3 DNA is TGCGCCAGCAGCCATGGACTAGCGGGAGGAGGGGATACGCAGTATTTT. This chain links TRBV4-1 with TRBJ2-3; 14 nucleotides agree with TRBD2. The CDR3 is made up of 16 amino acids. V gave up 3 bases and J gave up 6 bases; unmatched junction bases: 5. Per the germline V gene, CDR1 is MGHRA and CDR2 is YSYEKL.

This clone was recorded once. CDR3 DNA sequence: TGCGCCAGCAGCTTGGCTCATGCTAGCGGGAGCTCCTACAATGAGCAGTTCTTC. Amino acids: CASSLAHASGSSYNEQFF. V and J are TRBV5-1 and TRBJ2-1; 10 bases agree with TRBD2. This CDR3 spans 18 amino acids. Losses at the gene ends were 0 bases for V and 0 bases for J; bases not matched to a gene: 6. Germline V gene sequence: CDR1 SGHRS, CDR2 YFSETQ.

This chain joins TRBV5-6 and TRBJ1-1; D gene ambiguous. The CDR3 spans 12 residues. Germline V gene data show CDR1 as SGHDT and CDR2 as YYEEEE. The ends were cut back, 7 bases at V and 5 bases at J, with 12 bases in the middle. The CDR3 DNA follows: TGTGCCAGCTCCGGAGGTTCGACTGAAGCTTTCTTT. Protein sequence: CASSGGSTEAFF.

The V and J genes are TRBV19 and TRBJ1-4, with 9 bases aligning to TRBD1. Unmatched junction bases numbered 9, after V lost 3 bases and J lost 7 bases. The CDR3 extends over 16 amino acids. The germline V gene encodes CDR1 LNHDA and CDR2 SQIVND (reference sequence). CDR3 coding DNA: TGTGCCAGTAGTATTAACCTCGGGACAGGGTTTGAAAAACTGTTTTTT. Its protein product is CASSINLGTGFEKLFF.

This clone was picked up a small number of times. V and J are TRBV7-8 and TRBJ2-2, with D possibly TRBD1 on 6 matching bases. Germline lookup yields CDR1 SGHVS and CDR2 FQNEAQ. The CDR3 has 14 residues. The V gene lost 2 bases and the J gene lost 7 bases, with 11 bases spanning the gap. The CDR3 bases are TGTGCCAGCAGCTTACACAGGGTTGGCGGGGAGCTGTTTTTT. Amino acids: CASSLHRVGGELFF.

This chain connects TRBV5-5 to TRBJ1-1, with 8 bases aligning to TRBD1. The CDR3 has 18 residues. V gave up 0 bases and J gave up 0 bases; unmatched junction bases: 10. CDR1 and CDR2 from the germline V gene are SGHKS and YYEKEE (reference sequence). The CDR3 region has the DNA TGTGCCAGCAGCTTGGTTACTGGGACAGGACTCATGAACACTGAAGCTTTCTTT. It is translated as CASSLVTGTGLMNTEAFF. The full variable domain, rest sourced from reference TRBV5-5 and TRBJ1-1, is DAGVTQSPTHLIKTRGQQVTLRCSPISGHKSVSWYQQVLGQGPQFIFQYYEKEERGRGNFPDRFSARQFPNYSSELNVNALLLGDSALYLCASSLVTGTGLMNTEAFFGQGTRLTVV.

V gene TRBV15 combines with J gene TRBJ1-1; TRBD1 is a possible D gene (5 bases). V was shortened by 5 bases and J by 1 base, with 11 bases between the two germline ends. CDR3 size: 14 residues. Germline CDR1 LNHNV, CDR2 YYDKDF (reference sequence). This chain's CDR3 is CATSPRQWNTEAFF. The CDR3 DNA reads as TGTGCCACCAGCCCACGACAGTGGAACACTGAAGCTTTCTTT.

The chain links TRBV5-1 to TRBJ1-2; D remains ambiguous. From germline, CDR1 is SGHRS and CDR2 YFSETQ. The CDR3 totals 14 residues. Trimming left V 0 bases short and J 3 bases short, with 9 bases between. CDR3 DNA sequence: TGCGCCAGCAGCTTGGAGGCGGTCGACTATGGCTACACCTTC. It translates to CASSLEAVDYGYTF.

The chain links TRBV2 to TRBJ1-4; the match to TRBD1 covers 8 bases. The CDR3 length is 16 residues. CDR1 is SNHLY, CDR2 FYNNEI, per germline. J lost 4 bases, V lost 6 bases, and 10 bases had no gene match. CDR3 in amino acids: CASRKDRAGFNEKLFF. CDR3 bases: TGTGCCAGCAGGAAGGACAGGGCGGGCTTTAATGAAAAACTGTTTTTT.

The rearrangement links TRBV7-9 to TRBJ2-3, with a weak D call TRBD2 (5 bases). There are 15 residues in the CDR3. CDR1 and CDR2 (germline): SEHNR, FQNEAQ (reference sequence). Deletions cut 0 bases from V and 5 bases from J, with 12 bases between. The CDR3 bases are TGTGCCAGCAGCTTAGCGGGAGCTGGAAAAGATACGCAGTATTTT. It specifies CASSLAGAGKDTQYF.

V and J are TRBV11-1 and TRBJ2-2; TRBD1 is a possible D gene (5 bases). CDR1 is SGHAT, CDR2 FQDESV, per germline (reference sequence). The CDR3 covers 17 residues. V lost 6 bases and J 2 bases, leaving 19 bases between the germline ends. For the CDR3, the DNA is TGTGCCAGCAGTTCCCCAGGGTTTACCAACAACACCGGGGAGCTGTTTTTT. Its protein is CASSSPGFTNNTGELFF.

The gene calls are TRBV5-1 and TRBJ2-1, with 12 nucleotides matching TRBD2. The V and J ends lost 2 bases and 3 bases, in that order; junction bases with no gene match: 9. Germline V gene data show CDR1 as SGHRS and CDR2 as YFSETQ. The CDR3 contains 18 residues. CDR3 nucleotides: TGCGCCAGCAGCTTACAAGGACTAGCGGGACTACTCTACAATGAGCAGTTCTTC. Residues: CASSLQGLAGLLYNEQFF.

This clone came up a few times. The chain combines TRBV21-1 with TRBJ2-7; TRBD2, the table's D call, was not compared with the DNA. TRBV21-1 is tagged as a pseudogene. This CDR3 region has 16 residues. The CDR3 nucleotides are TGTGCCAGCAAACCGGGGGGCGGGCTTCTCTCCTACGAGCAGTACTTC. Translation gives CASKPGGGLLSYEQYF.

The V gene is TRBV12-5, the J gene TRBJ2-7; no reliable D call. There are 12 residues in the CDR3. Germline V gene data show CDR1 as LGHNT and CDR2 as FRNRAP. Deletions cut 0 bases from V and 5 bases from J, with 5 bases between. The CDR3 coding sequence is TGTGCTAGTGGTTTGGTACTTCACGAGCAGTACTTC. Protein product: CASGLVLHEQYF.